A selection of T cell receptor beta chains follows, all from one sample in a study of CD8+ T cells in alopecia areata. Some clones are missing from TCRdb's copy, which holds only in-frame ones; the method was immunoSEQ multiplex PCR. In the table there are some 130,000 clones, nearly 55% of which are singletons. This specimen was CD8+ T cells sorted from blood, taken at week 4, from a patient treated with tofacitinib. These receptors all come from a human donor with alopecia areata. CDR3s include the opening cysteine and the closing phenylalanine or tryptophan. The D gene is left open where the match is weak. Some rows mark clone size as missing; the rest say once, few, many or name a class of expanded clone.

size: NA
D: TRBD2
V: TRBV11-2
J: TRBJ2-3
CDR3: CASSLELAGGTDTQYF
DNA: TGTGCCAGCAGCTTAGAGCTAGCGGGGGGCACAGATACGCAGTATTTT

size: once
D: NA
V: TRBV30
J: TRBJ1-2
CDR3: CAWSVSGDPGTF
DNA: TGTGCCTGGAGTGTCAGTGGAGATCCGGGGACCTTC

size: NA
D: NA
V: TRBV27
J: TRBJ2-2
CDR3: CASSLSAPATGELFF
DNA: TGTGCCAGCAGTTTATCTGCCCCGGCCACCGGGGAGCTGTTTTTT

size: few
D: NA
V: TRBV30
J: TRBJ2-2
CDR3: CAWSPGGELFF
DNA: TGTGCCTGGAGTCCTGGCGGGGAGCTGTTTTTT

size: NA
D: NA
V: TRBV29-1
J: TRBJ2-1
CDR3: CSDVSSYNEQFF
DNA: TGCAGCGACGTTAGCTCCTACAATGAGCAGTTCTTC

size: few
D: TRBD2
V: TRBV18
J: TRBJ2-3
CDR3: CASSPRGGSDTQYF
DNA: TGTGCCAGCTCACCTCGGGGGGGCTCTGATACGCAGTATTTT

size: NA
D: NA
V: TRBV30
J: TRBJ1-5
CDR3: CAWSVRGVLSQPQHF
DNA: TGTGCCTGGAGTGTACGTGGGGTTTTGTCTCAGCCCCAGCATTTT

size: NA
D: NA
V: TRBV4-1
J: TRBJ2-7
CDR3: CASSLRTSGEQYF
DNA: TGCGCCAGCAGCCTACGGACGAGTGGCGAGCAGTACTTC

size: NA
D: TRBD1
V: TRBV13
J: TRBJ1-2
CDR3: CASSLGNTGVYYGYTF
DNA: TGTGCCAGCAGCTTAGGGAATACAGGGGTATACTATGGCTACACCTTC

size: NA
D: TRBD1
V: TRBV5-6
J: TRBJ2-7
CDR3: CASSHYRGNSYEQYF
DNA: TGTGCCAGCAGCCACTACAGGGGTAACTCCTACGAGCAGTACTTC

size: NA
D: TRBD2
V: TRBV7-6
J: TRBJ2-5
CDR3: CASSLSSGGVVQETQYF
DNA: TGTGCCAGCAGCTTATCTAGCGGGGGAGTAGTTCAAGAGACCCAGTACTTC

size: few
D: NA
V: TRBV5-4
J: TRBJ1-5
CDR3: CASSLDSNQPQHF
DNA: TGTGCCAGCAGCTTGGACAGCAATCAGCCCCAGCATTTT

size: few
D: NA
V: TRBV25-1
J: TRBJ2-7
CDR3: CASSGDLYEQYF
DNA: TGTGCCAGCAGTGGTGACCTCTACGAGCAGTACTTC

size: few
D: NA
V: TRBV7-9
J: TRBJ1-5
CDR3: CASSGGNQPQHF
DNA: TGTGCCAGCAGCGGGGGCAATCAGCCCCAGCATTTT

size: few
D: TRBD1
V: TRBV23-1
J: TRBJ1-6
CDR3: CASTRSRTGNSPLHF
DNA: TGCGCCAGCACTCGCTCGAGGACAGGGAACTCACCCCTCCACTTT

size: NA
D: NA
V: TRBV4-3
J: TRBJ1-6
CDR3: CASSQDVRDRYNSPLHF
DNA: TGCGCCAGCAGCCAAGATGTCAGGGATCGGTATAATTCACCCCTCCACTTT

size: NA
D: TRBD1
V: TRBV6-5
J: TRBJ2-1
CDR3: CASIGGPYNEQFF
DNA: TGTGCCAGCATAGGGGGCCCCTACAATGAGCAGTTCTTC

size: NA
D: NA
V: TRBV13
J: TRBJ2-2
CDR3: CASSSARGELLF
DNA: TGTGCCAGCAGCTCCGCTAGGGGGGAGCTGCTTTTT

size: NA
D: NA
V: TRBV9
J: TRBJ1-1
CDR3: CASSVGGMTEAFF
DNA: TGTGCCAGCAGCGTAGGAGGGATGACTGAAGCTTTCTTT

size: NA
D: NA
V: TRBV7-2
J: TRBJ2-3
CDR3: CASSRRGSTDTQYF
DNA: TGTGCCAGCAGCCGGCGAGGGAGCACAGATACGCAGTATTTT

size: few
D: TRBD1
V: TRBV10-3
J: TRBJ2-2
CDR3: CAIMATGGRSGELFF
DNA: TGTGCCATCATGGCGACAGGGGGCAGGAGCGGGGAGCTGTTTTTT

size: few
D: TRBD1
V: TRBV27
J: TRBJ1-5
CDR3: CASTPTGQGGQPQHF
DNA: TGTGCCAGCACCCCCACGGGACAGGGGGGACAGCCCCAGCATTTT

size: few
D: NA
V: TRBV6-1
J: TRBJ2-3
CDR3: CASSEALQGTDTQYF
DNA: TGTGCCAGCAGTGAAGCTCTCCAGGGGACAGATACGCAGTATTTT

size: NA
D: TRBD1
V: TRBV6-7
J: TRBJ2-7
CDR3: CASSYPSGDRSSYEQYF
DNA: TGTGCCAGCAGTTACCCTTCTGGGGACAGAAGCTCCTACGAGCAGTACTTC

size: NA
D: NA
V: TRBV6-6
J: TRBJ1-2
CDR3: CASSYTDQVPYGYTF
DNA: TGTGCCAGCAGTTACACCGATCAAGTCCCCTATGGCTACACCTTC

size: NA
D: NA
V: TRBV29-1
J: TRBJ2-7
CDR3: CSVEGGQGGRNEQYF
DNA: TGCAGCGTTGAGGGGGGTCAGGGAGGTCGAAACGAGCAGTACTTC

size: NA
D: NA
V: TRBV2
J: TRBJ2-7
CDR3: CASQVYEQYF
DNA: TGTGCCAGCCAGGTCTACGAGCAGTACTTC

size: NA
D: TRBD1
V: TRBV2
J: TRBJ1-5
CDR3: CASSEGQGAVSNQPQHF
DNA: TGTGCCAGCAGTGAAGGTCAGGGGGCCGTTAGCAATCAGCCCCAGCATTTT

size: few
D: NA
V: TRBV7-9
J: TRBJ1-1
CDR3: CASSPPSRKGVSEAFF
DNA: TGTGCCAGCAGCCCGCCCTCCCGTAAGGGGGTCTCTGAAGCTTTCTTT

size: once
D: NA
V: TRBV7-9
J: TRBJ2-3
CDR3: CASSLWGEDTQYF
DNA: TGTGCCAGCAGCTTATGGGGAGAAGATACGCAGTATTTT

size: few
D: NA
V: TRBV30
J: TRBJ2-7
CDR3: CAWSIGRDEQYF
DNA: TGTGCCTGGAGTATAGGTAGGGACGAGCAGTACTTC

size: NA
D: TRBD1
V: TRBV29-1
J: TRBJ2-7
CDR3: CSVGDRDRNYEQYF
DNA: TGCAGCGTCGGGGACAGGGACAGGAACTACGAGCAGTACTTC

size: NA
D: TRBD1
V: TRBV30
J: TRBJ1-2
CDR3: CAEGQGYGYTF
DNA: TGTGCCGAGGGACAGGGCTATGGCTACACCTTC

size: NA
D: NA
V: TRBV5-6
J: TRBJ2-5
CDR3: CASSLDSEETQYF
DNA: TGTGCCAGCAGCTTGGACAGCGAAGAGACCCAGTACTTC

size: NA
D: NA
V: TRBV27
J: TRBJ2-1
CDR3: CASSLKQGWGNEQFF
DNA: TGTGCCAGCAGTTTAAAGCAGGGATGGGGCAATGAGCAGTTCTTC

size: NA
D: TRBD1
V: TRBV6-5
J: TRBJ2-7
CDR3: CASSPRGQLTYEQYF
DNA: TGTGCCAGCAGTCCCAGGGGACAGCTCACCTACGAGCAGTACTTC

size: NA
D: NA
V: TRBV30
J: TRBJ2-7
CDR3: CAWTTGTGEQYF
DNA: TGTGCCTGGACTACAGGGACGGGCGAGCAGTACTTC

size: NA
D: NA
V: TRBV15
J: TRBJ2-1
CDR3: CATSRDQLYEQFF
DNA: TGTGCCACCAGCAGAGATCAATTGTATGAGCAGTTCTTC

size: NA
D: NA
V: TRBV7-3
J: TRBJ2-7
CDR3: CASSAGPTSYEQYF
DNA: TGTGCCAGCAGCGCCGGACCGACCTCCTACGAGCAGTACTTC

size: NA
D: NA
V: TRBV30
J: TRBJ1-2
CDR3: CAWSAGILYGYTF
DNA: TGTGCCTGGAGCGCCGGGATTCTCTATGGCTACACCTTC

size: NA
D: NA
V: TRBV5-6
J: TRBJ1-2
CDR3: CASSLRDILHYGYTF
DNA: TGTGCCAGCAGCTTACGTGACATACTCCACTATGGCTACACCTTC

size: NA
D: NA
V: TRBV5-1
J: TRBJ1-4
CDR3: CASSPEIPTNEKLFF
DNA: TGCGCCAGCAGCCCAGAGATCCCAACTAATGAAAAACTGTTTTTT

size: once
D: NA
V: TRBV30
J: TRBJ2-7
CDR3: CAWTDRAYEQYF
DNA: TGTGCCTGGACCGATAGGGCTTACGAGCAGTACTTC

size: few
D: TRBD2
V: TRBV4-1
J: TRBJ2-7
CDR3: CASSQDPGPSGGANEQYF
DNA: TGCGCCAGCAGCCAAGATCCAGGGCCTAGCGGGGGGGCCAACGAGCAGTACTTC

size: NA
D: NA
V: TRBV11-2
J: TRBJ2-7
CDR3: CASSLWGGEQYF
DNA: TGTGCCAGCAGCTTATGGGGTGGCGAGCAGTACTTC

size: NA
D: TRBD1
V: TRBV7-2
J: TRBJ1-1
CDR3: CASSVRTGTNTEAFF
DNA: TGTGCCAGCAGCGTAAGGACAGGGACAAACACTGAAGCTTTCTTT

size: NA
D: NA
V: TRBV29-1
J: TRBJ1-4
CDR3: CSVEGGRDEKLFF
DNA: TGCAGCGTTGAAGGGGGCAGGGATGAAAAACTGTTTTTT

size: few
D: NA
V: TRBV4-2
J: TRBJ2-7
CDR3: CASSQDYHEQYF
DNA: TGTGCCAGCAGCCAAGATTACCACGAGCAGTACTTC

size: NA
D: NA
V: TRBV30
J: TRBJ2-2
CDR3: CAWSVVKAGELFF
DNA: TGTGCCTGGAGTGTCGTAAAGGCCGGGGAGCTGTTTTTT